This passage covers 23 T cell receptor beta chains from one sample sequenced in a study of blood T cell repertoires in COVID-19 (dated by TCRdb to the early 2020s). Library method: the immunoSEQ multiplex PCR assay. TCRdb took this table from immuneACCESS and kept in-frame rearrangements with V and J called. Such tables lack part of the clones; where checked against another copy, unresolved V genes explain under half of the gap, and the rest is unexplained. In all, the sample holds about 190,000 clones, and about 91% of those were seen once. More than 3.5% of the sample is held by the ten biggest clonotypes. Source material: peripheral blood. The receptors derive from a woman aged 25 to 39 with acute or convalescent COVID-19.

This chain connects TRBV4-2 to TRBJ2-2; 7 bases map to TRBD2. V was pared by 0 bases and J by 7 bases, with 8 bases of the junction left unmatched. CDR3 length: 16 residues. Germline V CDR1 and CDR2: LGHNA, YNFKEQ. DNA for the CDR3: TGTGCCAGCAGCCAAGATGGGACTAATCGGGTCGGGGAGCTGTTTTTT. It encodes CASSQDGTNRVGELFF.

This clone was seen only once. CDR3 sequence: CASSVGAHVGELFF. DNA for the CDR3: TGTGCCAGCAGTGTGGGGGCGCATGTCGGGGAGCTGTTTTTT. The rearrangement links TRBV6-4 to TRBJ2-2; a possible D gene is TRBD1 (6 bases). CDR1 and CDR2 (germline): MRHNA, SNTAGT. The CDR3 is 14 residues long. V gave up 4 bases and J gave up 7 bases, with 13 bases separating them.

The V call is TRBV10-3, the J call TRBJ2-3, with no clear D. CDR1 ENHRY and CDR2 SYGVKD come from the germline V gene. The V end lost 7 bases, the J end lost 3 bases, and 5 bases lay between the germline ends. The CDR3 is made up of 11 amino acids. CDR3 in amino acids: CAIMRTDTQYF. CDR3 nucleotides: TGTGCCATCATGAGAACAGATACGCAGTATTTT.

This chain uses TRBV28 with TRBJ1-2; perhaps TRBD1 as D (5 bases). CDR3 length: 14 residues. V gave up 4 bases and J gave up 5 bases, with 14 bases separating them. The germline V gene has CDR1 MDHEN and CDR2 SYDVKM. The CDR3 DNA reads TGTGCCAGCAGTTCACTGGACATAGGGTATGGCTACACCTTC. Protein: CASSSLDIGYGYTF.

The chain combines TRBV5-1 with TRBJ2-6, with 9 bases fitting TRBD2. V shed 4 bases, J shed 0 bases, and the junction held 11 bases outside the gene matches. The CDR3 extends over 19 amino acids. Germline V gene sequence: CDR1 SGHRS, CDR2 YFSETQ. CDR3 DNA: TGCGCCAGCAGCCCTGTCGGGCGGGAGGGCCTCTCTGGGGCCAACGTCCTGACTTTC. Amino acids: CASSPVGREGLSGANVLTF.

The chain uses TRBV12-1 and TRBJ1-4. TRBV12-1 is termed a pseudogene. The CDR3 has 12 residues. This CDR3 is CASSLLNEKLFF. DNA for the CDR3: TGTGCCAGCAGCTTACTAAATGAAAAACTGTTTTTT.

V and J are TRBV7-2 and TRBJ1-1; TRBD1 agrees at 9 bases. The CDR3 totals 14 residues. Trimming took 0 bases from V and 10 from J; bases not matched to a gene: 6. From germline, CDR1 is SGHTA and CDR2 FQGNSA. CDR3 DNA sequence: TGTGCCAGCAGCTTAGCGCTAGGACAGGGGTTAGCTTTCTTT. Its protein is CASSLALGQGLAFF.

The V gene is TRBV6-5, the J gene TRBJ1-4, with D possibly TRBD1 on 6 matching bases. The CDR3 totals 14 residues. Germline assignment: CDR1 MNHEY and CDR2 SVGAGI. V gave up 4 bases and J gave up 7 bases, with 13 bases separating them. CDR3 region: CASSSQGRVEKLFF. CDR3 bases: TGTGCCAGCAGTTCCCAGGGGCGGGTTGAAAAACTGTTTTTT.

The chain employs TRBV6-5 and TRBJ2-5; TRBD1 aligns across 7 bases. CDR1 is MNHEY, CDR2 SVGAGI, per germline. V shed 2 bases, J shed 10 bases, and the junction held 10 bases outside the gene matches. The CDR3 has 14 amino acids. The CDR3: CASSYRDSSRDQYF. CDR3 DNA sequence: TGTGCCAGCAGTTACCGGGACAGTTCACGGGACCAGTACTTC.

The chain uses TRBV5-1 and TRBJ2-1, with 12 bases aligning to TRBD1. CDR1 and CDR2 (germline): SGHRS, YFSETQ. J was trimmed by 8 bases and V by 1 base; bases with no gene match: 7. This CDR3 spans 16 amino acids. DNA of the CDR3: TGCGCCAGCAGCTTGTTAGGGGGGACAGGGGGCTATGAGCAGTTCTTC. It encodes CASSLLGGTGGYEQFF.

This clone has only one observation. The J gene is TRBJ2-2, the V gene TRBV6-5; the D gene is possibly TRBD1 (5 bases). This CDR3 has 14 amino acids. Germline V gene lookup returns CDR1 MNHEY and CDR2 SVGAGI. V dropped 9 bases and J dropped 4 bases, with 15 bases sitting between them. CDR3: CASLGPPGTGELFF. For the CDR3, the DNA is TGTGCCAGTTTGGGGCCGCCGGGCACCGGGGAGCTGTTTTTT.

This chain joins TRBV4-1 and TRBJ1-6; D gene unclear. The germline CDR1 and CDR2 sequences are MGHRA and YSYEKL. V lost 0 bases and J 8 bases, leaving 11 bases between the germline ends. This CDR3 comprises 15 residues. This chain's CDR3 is CASSQDTRVDSPLHF. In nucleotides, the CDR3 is TGCGCCAGCAGCCAAGATACCCGGGTTGATTCACCCCTCCACTTT.

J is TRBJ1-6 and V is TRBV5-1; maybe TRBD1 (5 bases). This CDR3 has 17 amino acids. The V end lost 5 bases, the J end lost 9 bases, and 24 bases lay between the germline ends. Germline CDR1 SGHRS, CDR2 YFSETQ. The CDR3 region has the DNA TGCGCCAGCAGACAAGCCCCCCGGGGGGGTCGTGGTTCACCCCTCCACTTT. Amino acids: CASRQAPRGGRGSPLHF.

The CDR3 region has the DNA TGTGCCAGCGGCCCCGTCGGGGACTTTTATGAAAAACTGTTTTTT. It specifies CASGPVGDFYEKLFF. The rearrangement links TRBV28 to TRBJ1-4, with D perhaps matching TRBD1 (5 bases). Germline V CDR1 and CDR2: MDHEN, SYDVKM. V was shortened by 8 bases and J by 6 bases, with 19 bases between the two germline ends. This CDR3 contains 15 residues.

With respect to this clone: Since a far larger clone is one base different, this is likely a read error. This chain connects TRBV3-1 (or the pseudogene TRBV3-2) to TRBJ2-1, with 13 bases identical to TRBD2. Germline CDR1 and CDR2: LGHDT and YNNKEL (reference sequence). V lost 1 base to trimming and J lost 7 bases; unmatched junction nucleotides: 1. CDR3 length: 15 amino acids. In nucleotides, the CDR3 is TGTGCCAGCAGCCAAGGGACTAGCGGGGGAAATGAGCAGTTCTTC. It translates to CASSQGTSGGNEQFF.

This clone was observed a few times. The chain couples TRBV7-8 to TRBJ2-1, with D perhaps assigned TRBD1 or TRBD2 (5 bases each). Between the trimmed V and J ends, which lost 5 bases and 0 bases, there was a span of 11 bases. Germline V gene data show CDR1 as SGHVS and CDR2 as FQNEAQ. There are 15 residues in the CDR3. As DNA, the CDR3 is TGTGCCAGCAGCCGAGGGGCAAGCTCCTACAATGAGCAGTTCTTC. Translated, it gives CASSRGASSYNEQFF.

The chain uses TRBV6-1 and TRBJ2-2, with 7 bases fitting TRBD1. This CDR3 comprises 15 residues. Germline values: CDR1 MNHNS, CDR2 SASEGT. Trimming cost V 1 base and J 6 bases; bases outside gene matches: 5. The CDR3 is CASSEEGQRPGELFF. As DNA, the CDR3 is TGTGCCAGCAGTGAAGAGGGACAGAGGCCCGGGGAGCTGTTTTTT.

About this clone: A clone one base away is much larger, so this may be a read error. The CDR3 DNA sequence: TGTGCCAGCAGCCCGTTCACAGATACGCAGTATTTT. Residues: CASSPFTDTQYF. V is TRBV11-1 and J is TRBJ2-3; no firm D call. With 5 bases removed from V and 2 bases from J, the gap between germline ends came to 5 bases. This CDR3 contains 12 residues. CDR1 SGHAT and CDR2 FQDESV come from the germline V gene (reference sequence).

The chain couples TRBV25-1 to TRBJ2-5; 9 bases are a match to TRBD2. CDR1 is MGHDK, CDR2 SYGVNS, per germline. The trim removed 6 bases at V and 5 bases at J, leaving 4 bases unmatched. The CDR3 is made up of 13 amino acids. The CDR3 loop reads CASRVAGAETQYF. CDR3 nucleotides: TGTGCCAGCAGAGTAGCGGGGGCGGAGACCCAGTACTTC. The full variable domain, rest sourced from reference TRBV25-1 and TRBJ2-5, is EADIYQTPRYLVIGTGKKITLECSQTMGHDKMYWYQQDPGMELHLIHYSYGVNSTEKGDLSSESTVSRIRTEHFPLTLESARPSHTSQYLCASRVAGAETQYFGPGTRLLVL.

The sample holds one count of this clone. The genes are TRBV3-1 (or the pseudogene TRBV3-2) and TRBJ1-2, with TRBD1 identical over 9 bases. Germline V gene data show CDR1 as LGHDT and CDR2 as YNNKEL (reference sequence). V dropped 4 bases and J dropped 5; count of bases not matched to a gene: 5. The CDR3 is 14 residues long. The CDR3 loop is CASSLEDRGYGYTF. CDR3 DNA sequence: TGTGCCAGCAGCCTGGAGGACAGGGGTTATGGCTACACCTTC.

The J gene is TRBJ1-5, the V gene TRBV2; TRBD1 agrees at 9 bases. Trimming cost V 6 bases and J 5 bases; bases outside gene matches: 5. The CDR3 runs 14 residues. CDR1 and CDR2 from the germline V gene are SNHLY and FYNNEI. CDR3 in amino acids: CASSTGQGYQPQHF. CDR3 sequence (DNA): TGTGCCAGCAGCACCGGACAGGGGTATCAGCCCCAGCATTTT.

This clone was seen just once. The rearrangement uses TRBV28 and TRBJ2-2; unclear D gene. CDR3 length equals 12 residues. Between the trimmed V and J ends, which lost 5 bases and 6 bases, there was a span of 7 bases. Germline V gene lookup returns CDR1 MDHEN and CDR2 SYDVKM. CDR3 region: CASSISAGELFF. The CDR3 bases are TGTGCCAGCAGTATCTCGGCCGGGGAGCTGTTTTTT. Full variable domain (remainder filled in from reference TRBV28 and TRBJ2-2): DVKVTQSSRYLVKRTGEKVFLECVQDMDHENMFWYRQDPGLGLRLIYFSYDVKMKEKGDIPEGYSVSREKKERFSLILESASTNQTSMYLCASSISAGELFFGEGSRLTVL.

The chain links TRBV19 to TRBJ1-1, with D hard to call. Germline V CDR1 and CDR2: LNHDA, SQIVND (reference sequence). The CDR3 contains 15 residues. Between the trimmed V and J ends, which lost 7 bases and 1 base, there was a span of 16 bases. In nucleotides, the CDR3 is TGTGCCAGTATCGCGCTGGAGGGTTGGAACACTGAAGCTTTCTTT. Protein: CASIALEGWNTEAFF.